This T cell receptor (beta chain) was captured in a study of early T cells in non-severe SARS-CoV-2 infection. The wider study: Bulk RNA isolated from unsorted whole blood underwent sequencing; chains were not paired.

Overall study results and limits: Matching against VDJdb likely underestimated virus-specific expansions, favoring anti-spike CD8.

In its sample, this clonotype was seen a few times. Its antigen remains unknown. The CDR3 covers 19 residues. TCRdb reprocessed the 5' RACE reads with MiXCR, giving one entry per CDR3 protein. The table lists 48,000 or so distinct CDR3 sequences, under 15% of them singletons. The TCR sequence derives from an adult who was a healthcare worker with PCR-confirmed SARS-CoV-2 infection or an uninfected control (not recorded which). Sequencing was done on a sample of whole blood. V and J are TRBV3-2 and TRBJ2-2; the table assigns TRBD2, which was not confirmed against the DNA. TRBV3-2 is an annotated pseudogene. The CDR3 DNA is TGTGCCAGCAGTAGAGTACCGGGACTAGCGGGAGTCGGTACCGGGGAGCTGTTTTTT. Its translation: CASSRVPGLAGVGTGELFF.